This TCR beta chain stems from a study of T cell repertoires in cytomegalovirus infection. CDR1 and CDR2 (germline): SEHNR, FQNEAQ (reference sequence). The CDR3 loop spans 15 amino acids. V was shortened by 1 base and J by 3 bases, with 11 bases between the two germline ends. Details on this clonotype: Its target is unknown.

TCRdb reprocessed the reads with MiXCR, giving one entry per CDR3 protein. The sample has around 49,000 distinct CDR3 sequences; around 20% are singletons. The sequence was obtained from a human donor in good health (CMV status not recorded). Some clones in this sample may be carry-over from other donors' samples. This chain connects TRBV7-9 to TRBJ2-3; the D is unclear. Sequencing used CD8+ T cells from cultured PBMCs, obtained from culture after CMV antigen stimulation. CDR3 sequence: CASSLGGSMTDTQYF. The CDR3 nucleotides read TGTGCCAGCAGCTTAGGCGGATCTATGACAGATACGCAGTATTTT.